This TCR beta chain was recorded in a study of blood T cell repertoires in COVID-19. Study overall: PBMCs, B-cell-depleted T cells, or T cells were the source of the cDNA or gDNA that made up the material.

CDR1 and CDR2 from the germline V gene are LNHNV and YYDKDF (reference sequence). CDR3 length: 15 residues. V shed 0 bases and J shed 6 bases, with 12 bases lying between them. This table comes from immunoSEQ multiplex PCR, and its TCRdb copy is limited to in-frame clones, with some not included. The sample comprises about 200,000 clones, under 85% of which are singletons, and 7.8% rests with the top ten. The source material was peripheral blood. This chain links TRBV15 with TRBJ1-5; D is possibly TRBD1 (5 bases). The receptor comes from a woman of 80 years or more with COVID-19, enrolled during active disease. CDR3 protein: CATSRDGRASQPQHF. CDR3 nucleotides: TGTGCCACCAGCAGAGATGGCAGGGCCAGTCAGCCCCAGCATTTT.